This T cell receptor beta chain was observed in a study of shared clonotypes between healthy human individuals. Naive CD8 cells lacked CD45RO and underwent positive selection for CCR7, leaving out terminally differentiated effector memory CD45RA+ cells. Generated by immunoSEQ multiplex PCR, the TCRdb table keeps only in-frame clones and is missing some. The table has 550,000 to 600,000 clones, about 98% seen once. Germline V lookup: CDR1 KGHSH, CDR2 LQKENI. The CDR3 loop spans 15 amino acids. Between the trimmed V and J ends, which lost 2 bases and 4 bases, there was a span of 12 bases. This TCR derives from a man aged 25 to 45 in good health. Sequencing used naive CD8+ T cells sorted from blood. The chain recombines TRBV18 with TRBJ2-1, with D perhaps TRBD1 or TRBD2 (5 bases each). The CDR3 sequence: CASSPMGDRYNEQFF. The CDR3 bases are TGTGCCAGCTCACCAATGGGGGACCGTTACAATGAGCAGTTCTTC.